A single sample gave rise to the 18 T cell receptor beta chains below, sequenced in a study of T cells in Graves' hyperthyroidism and ophthalmopathy (dated by TCRdb to the late 2010s). The method behind the library was multiplex PCR. The sequencer was an Illumina HiSeq 2000. The TCR beta CDR3 regions were amplified from RNA transcripts. The first round of RT-PCR for the TCR CDR3 was performed with the HTBI primer set and the Qiagen OneStep RT-PCR kit. TCRdb applied fastp at Q25 and MiXCR to the public reads, then kept only in-frame beta chains. For every CDR3 protein sequence, its rows merge into one entry that carries the most common genes and DNA. The sample contains over 500,000 distinct CDR3 sequences, 11% to 15% of them found a single time. The top ten clonotypes cover 14% of the sample. The sample consisted of blood. Receptors originate from a woman aged 40 to 50 with Graves' hyperthyroidism.

This clonotype has a handful of counts. The chain carries TRBV28 and TRBJ2-7, with TRBD1 matching 11 bases. The CDR3 length is 18 residues. The J segment lost 5 bases and the V segment lost 6 bases, leaving 18 bases of the junction unmatched. CDR1 is MDHEN and CDR2 is SYDVKM in the germline V gene. The CDR3 sequence is CASSTKWDRGDLTDEQYF. CDR3 bases: TGTGCCAGCAGCACAAAATGGGACAGGGGGGATCTTACGGACGAGCAGTACTTC.

This clonotype has ten or more counts. This rearrangement joins TRBV6-5 to TRBJ1-1; 9 bases agree with TRBD1. After removal of 0 bases from V and 4 bases from J, the junction contained 9 bases not matched to a gene. Looked up from germline, CDR1 is MNHEY and CDR2 is SVGAGI. This CDR3 has 17 amino acids. In DNA, the CDR3 is TGTGCCAGCAGTTACTCGAAAACAGGGGGCGCGGGCACTGAAGCTTTCTTT. Translation: CASSYSKTGGAGTEAFF.

The V gene is TRBV19, the J gene TRBJ1-2; tentatively, D is TRBD1 (5 bases). From germline, CDR1 is LNHDA and CDR2 SQIVND (reference sequence). Trimming cost V 8 bases and J 4 bases, with 17 bases left between them. The CDR3 runs 14 residues. The CDR3 is CASSISTVVYGYTF. CDR3 nucleotide sequence: TGTGCCAGTTCCATATCGACAGTCGTCTATGGCTACACCTTC.

The V call is TRBV28, the J call TRBJ2-2, with TRBD1 matching over 9 bases. V lost 5 bases to trimming and J lost 5 bases; unmatched junction nucleotides: 6. Per germline, CDR1 MDHEN and CDR2 SYDVKM. The CDR3 is 15 amino acids. The CDR3 DNA is TGTGCCAGCAGTCGCGGGACAGGGTATACCGGGGAGCTGTTTTTT. Its translation is CASSRGTGYTGELFF.

This clonotype has a count of ten or more. This chain uses TRBV7-2 with TRBJ2-2, with 9 bases lining up with TRBD2. This CDR3 is 17 amino acids long. With 2 bases clipped from V and 4 bases from J, the junction kept 8 bases outside the gene matches. Germline V gives CDR1 SGHTA, CDR2 FQGNSA. As DNA, the CDR3 is TGTGCCAGCAGCTTACTCGCGGGAGGGCCAACCACCGGGGAGCTGTTTTTT. Translated: CASSLLAGGPTTGELFF.

This clonotype was detected only a few times. CDR3 residues: CASSLDGSEAFF. The DNA for the CDR3 is TGTGCCAGCAGTTTAGACGGTTCTGAAGCTTTCTTT. The chain couples TRBV27 to TRBJ1-1; D remains unclear. V was trimmed by 2 bases and J by 6 bases, leaving 7 bases between them. Germline V CDR1 and CDR2: MNHEY, SMNVEV (reference sequence). The CDR3 is 12 amino acids.

This clonotype appeared many times. The J gene is TRBJ2-2, the V gene TRBV20-1; 9 nucleotides line up with TRBD2. CDR3 length: 18 residues. The germline CDR1 and CDR2 sequences are DFQATT and SNEGSKA (reference sequence). J was trimmed by 3 bases and V by 6 bases; bases with no gene match: 17. This CDR3 reads CSAPEGLAGEVDTGELFF. The CDR3 bases are TGCAGTGCCCCCGAGGGTTTAGCGGGAGAGGTGGACACCGGGGAGCTGTTTTTT.

This clonotype has only a few counts. This may arise from a read error, as a much more abundant clone is one base away. The chain employs TRBV3-1 and TRBJ2-3, with 7 bases identical to TRBD2. In germline, CDR1 is LGHDT, CDR2 YNNKEL (reference sequence). CDR3 length equals 16 residues. V shed 4 bases, J shed 3 bases, and the junction held 10 bases outside the gene matches. In DNA, the CDR3 is TGTGCCAGCAGCCCCCTGGCGGGAGTAATGACAGATACGCAGTATTTT. It specifies CASSPLAGVMTDTQYF.

This clonotype was recorded at least ten times. The gene calls are TRBV5-1 and TRBJ2-7; possible D gene TRBD2, 6 bases. The germline CDR1 and CDR2 sequences are SGHRS and YFSETQ. The ends were cut back, 4 bases at V and 7 bases at J, with 18 bases in the middle. The CDR3 contains 14 residues. The CDR3 here is CASSLGADGGEQYF. The CDR3, as DNA: TGCGCCAGCAGCCTCGGCGCAGACGGAGGGGAGCAGTACTTC.

This clonotype was seen repeatedly, ten times or more. V usage is TRBV12-3 or TRBV12-4 and J usage is TRBJ2-1; D possibly corresponds to TRBD2 (6 bases). Trimming took off 6 bases at V and 5 bases at J, with 11 bases between the two ends. The CDR3 has 13 residues. CDR3 in DNA: TGTGCCAGCAGCACCGGGACTCACAATGAGCAGTTCTTC. Its protein product is CASSTGTHNEQFF.

The table lists this clonotype with many counts. The rearrangement joins TRBV20-1 to TRBJ1-5; no clear D gene. The CDR3 is made up of 15 amino acids. Germline CDR1 reads DFQATT; CDR2 reads SNEGSKA (reference sequence). V lost 0 bases and J 5 bases, leaving 14 bases between the germline ends. This chain's CDR3 is CSARDQKNNHQPQHF. The CDR3 nucleotides read TGCAGTGCTAGAGATCAGAAGAACAATCATCAGCCCCAGCATTTT.

This clonotype was detected ten times or more. The gene calls are TRBV5-1 and TRBJ2-7; 12 bases are shared with TRBD2. The junction had 5 bases not matched to a gene; V was cut back by 4 bases and J by 0 bases. The CDR3 is made up of 16 amino acids. Per germline, CDR1 SGHRS and CDR2 YFSETQ. The CDR3 DNA sequence: TGCGCCAGCAGCGGGGGGACTAGCGGGTTCTCCTACGAGCAGTACTTC. Translated: CASSGGTSGFSYEQYF.

This clonotype was recorded many times. The gene calls are TRBV7-9 and TRBJ2-5; 7 positions agree with TRBD2. With 5 bases clipped from V and 5 bases from J, the junction kept 14 bases outside the gene matches. The germline CDR1 and CDR2 sequences are SEHNR and FQNEAQ (reference sequence). The CDR3 has 16 amino acids. In DNA form, the CDR3 reads TGTGCCAGCAGCGGGGCCAGCGGGACCCCTCCGGAGACCCAGTACTTC. Protein sequence: CASSGASGTPPETQYF.

The chain joins TRBV18 to TRBJ1-2; D perhaps matches TRBD1 (5 bases). Trimming removed 5 bases from V and 6 bases from J, with 25 bases in between. The germline CDR1 and CDR2 sequences are KGHSH and LQKENI. This CDR3 is built from 17 residues. The CDR3 coding sequence is TGTGCCAGCTCAGAAATTCTTGGGACTGCGACTCAAGATGGCTACACCTTC. Translating gives CASSEILGTATQDGYTF.

The chain combines TRBV9 with TRBJ2-1, with TRBD2 identical over 10 bases. Germline CDR1 reads SGDLS; CDR2 reads YYNGEE. V dropped 2 bases and J dropped 8; count of bases not matched to a gene: 13. CDR3 length: 17 residues. CDR3 amino acids: CASSVKASGSSPYEQFF. CDR3 nucleotides: TGTGCCAGCAGCGTGAAGGCTAGCGGGAGTAGTCCCTATGAGCAGTTCTTC. The full variable domain, rest sourced from reference TRBV9 and TRBJ2-1, is DSGVTQTPKHLITATGQRVTLRCSPRSGDLSVYWYQQSLDQGLQFLIQYYNGEERAKGNILERFSAQQFPDLHSELNLSSLELGDSALYFCASSVKASGSSPYEQFFGPGTRLTVL.

CDR3 DNA: TGCGCCAGCAGCCAGCAATCACAGGGGTCCTACGAGCAGTACTTC. Translated: CASSQQSQGSYEQYF. The V and J genes are TRBV4-1 and TRBJ2-7; 7 bases fit TRBD1. Germline V gene sequence: CDR1 MGHRA, CDR2 YSYEKL. CDR3 length: 15 residues. Trimming took 3 bases from V and 1 from J; bases not matched to a gene: 6.

The chain combines TRBV6-5 with TRBJ2-1; 10 nucleotides line up with TRBD2. The ends lost 8 bases at V and 4 bases at J; junction bases unmatched: 8. Germline loops: CDR1 MNHEY, CDR2 SVGAGI. This CDR3 is 15 amino acids long. The CDR3 reads CASRYFSGGYNEQFF. Here the CDR3 DNA reads TGTGCCAGCCGCTACTTTAGCGGGGGGTACAATGAGCAGTTCTTC.

At least ten counts were recorded for this clonotype. The chain links TRBV12-3 or TRBV12-4 to TRBJ2-3, with D perhaps matching TRBD1 (7 bases). The CDR3 sequence is 15 residues long. Trimming took off 7 bases at V and 10 bases at J, with 24 bases between the two ends. In DNA, the CDR3 is TGTGCCAGCAAAGCGTCAGGGGGACTCTCAGCGGCGCAGTATTTT. Its translation is CASKASGGLSAAQYF.